The 26 T cell receptor beta chains listed next were all sequenced from one sample in a study of T cell responses to AZD1222 COVID-19 vaccine. The method was immunoSEQ multiplex PCR; TCRdb's version includes in-frame clones alone and lacks a portion of them. The sample has about 110,000 clones, 70% to 90% seen once. The sequencing used peripheral blood, collected 28 days after the second AZD1222 dose. The origin of the receptors is an adult who received the AZD1222 COVID-19 vaccine.

The chain joins TRBV6-6 to TRBJ1-2; TRBD1 matches 8 bases. V lost 4 bases, J lost 6 bases, and 4 bases stayed unmatched. Germline V CDR1 and CDR2: MNHNY, SVGAGI (reference sequence). This CDR3 contains 13 residues. The CDR3 loop is CASSFATGDGYTF. Here the CDR3 DNA reads TGTGCCAGCAGTTTTGCGACAGGGGATGGCTACACCTTC.

The genes are TRBV9 and TRBJ1-1, with TRBD1 as a possible D gene (6 bases). This CDR3 is built from 17 residues. Trimming took 3 bases from V and 3 from J, leaving 21 bases between them. CDR1 and CDR2 (germline): SGDLS, YYNGEE. CDR3 region: CASSASVGGREDTEAFF. The CDR3 nucleotides read TGTGCCAGCAGCGCAAGCGTGGGGGGCAGGGAGGACACTGAAGCTTTCTTT. The full variable domain, completed using reference TRBV9 and TRBJ1-1, is DSGVTQTPKHLITATGQRVTLRCSPRSGDLSVYWYQQSLDQGLQFLIQYYNGEERAKGNILERFSAQQFPDLHSELNLSSLELGDSALYFCASSASVGGREDTEAFFGQGTRLTVV.

The V and J genes are TRBV15 and TRBJ1-5, with no clear D. Trimming took off 0 bases at V and 0 bases at J, with 6 bases between the two ends. The CDR3 is 15 residues long. CDR1 is LNHNV, CDR2 YYDKDF, per germline (reference sequence). Here the CDR3 reads CATSRDLGSNQPQHF. CDR3 DNA sequence: TGTGCCACCAGCAGAGATCTTGGTAGCAATCAGCCCCAGCATTTT. Full variable domain (missing parts from reference TRBV15 and TRBJ1-5): DAMVIQNPRYQVTQFGKPVTLSCSQTLNHNVMYWYQQKSSQAPKLLFHYYDKDFNNEADTPDNFQSRRPNTSFCFLDIRSPGLGDTAMYLCATSRDLGSNQPQHFGDGTRLSIL.

This rearrangement joins TRBV11-1 to TRBJ2-7, with 8 bases fitting TRBD1. The CDR3 loop spans 14 amino acids. From germline, CDR1 is SGHAT and CDR2 FQDESV (reference sequence). Germline trimming cut 5 bases from V and 2 bases from J; bases unmatched to any gene: 5. DNA of the CDR3: TGTGCCAGCAGCCCCCGACAGGGGACCTACGAGCAGTACTTC. Translating gives CASSPRQGTYEQYF.

The CDR3 coding sequence is TGTGCCAGCAGCTTAACCGGGACCGGACTAGGCGAGCAGTACTTC. Its protein product is CASSLTGTGLGEQYF. The rearrangement links TRBV7-8 to TRBJ2-7, with 7 bases matching TRBD2. After removal of 2 bases from V and 6 bases from J, the junction contained 10 bases not matched to a gene. The CDR3 runs 15 residues. The germline V gene encodes CDR1 SGHVS and CDR2 FQNEAQ.

This rearrangement joins TRBV7-2 to TRBJ1-5; 8 positions agree with TRBD1. The germline V gene has CDR1 SGHTA and CDR2 FQGNSA. V lost 5 bases to trimming and J lost 2 bases; unmatched junction nucleotides: 5. The CDR3 length is 15 residues. CDR3 nucleotides: TGTGCCAGCAGCCTCGACAGGGGAGGCAATCAGCCCCAGCATTTT. Translation gives CASSLDRGGNQPQHF.

The V call is TRBV11-2, the J call TRBJ2-2, with TRBD1 matching over 8 bases. CDR3 length: 16 residues. With 4 bases clipped from V and 6 bases from J, the junction kept 10 bases outside the gene matches. Per germline, CDR1 SGHAT and CDR2 FQNNGV. CDR3 in DNA: TGTGCCAGCAGCTCCCGACAGGGGAACTTAGCCGGGGAGCTGTTTTTT. This sequence encodes CASSSRQGNLAGELFF.

The chain recombines TRBV5-8 with TRBJ1-5; TRBD1 agrees at 7 bases. Trimming at V came to 4 bases and at J to 5 bases, leaving 3 bases not matched to a gene. The CDR3 is 13 amino acids. Germline-derived CDR1 and CDR2 are SGHTS and YDEGEE. CDR3 nucleotide sequence: TGTGCCAGCAGCCCAGGGGGGGATCAGCCCCAGCATTTT. This codes for CASSPGGDQPQHF. The variable domain in full, completed from reference TRBV5-8 and TRBJ1-5, reads EAGVTQSPTHLIKTRGQQATLRCSPISGHTSVYWYQQALGLGLQFLLWYDEGEERNRGNFPPRFSGRQFPNYSSELNVNALELEDSALYLCASSPGGDQPQHFGDGTRLSIL.

The V and J genes are TRBV5-4 and TRBJ2-6; TRBD1 is a possible D gene (5 bases). This CDR3 is built from 16 residues. V lost 0 bases and J 2 bases, leaving 9 bases between the germline ends. The V gene's germline CDR1 is SGHNT and CDR2 YYREEE (reference sequence). CDR3 nucleotide sequence: TGTGCCAGCAGCTTGGCAGGGAAGGCTGGGGCCAACGTCCTGACTTTC. Translation: CASSLAGKAGANVLTF.

This clone was seen only once. The V call is TRBV20-1, the J call TRBJ1-1, with 8 bases that match TRBD1. The CDR3 consists of 14 residues. The V segment lost 3 bases and the J segment 7 bases; nucleotides outside the gene matches: 10. Germline CDR1 is DFQATT and CDR2 is SNEGSKA (reference sequence). The CDR3 loop is CSASVSGGSVEAFF. CDR3 nucleotide sequence: TGCAGTGCTAGTGTATCAGGGGGCTCTGTTGAAGCTTTCTTT.

This chain uses TRBV5-1 with TRBJ2-2; 13 bases are a match to TRBD2. The J segment lost 4 bases and the V segment lost 5 bases, leaving 5 bases of the junction unmatched. This CDR3 is 16 amino acids long. Germline CDR1 reads SGHRS; CDR2 reads YFSETQ. The CDR3 DNA is TGCGCCAGCAGACTAGCGGGGGGGCCGGGCACCGGGGAGCTGTTTTTT. Its protein is CASRLAGGPGTGELFF.

This rearrangement joins TRBV5-5 to TRBJ1-5; D remains unclear. This CDR3 is built from 15 residues. V gave up 4 bases and J gave up 0 bases, with 11 bases separating them. The germline CDR1 and CDR2 sequences are SGHKS and YYEKEE (reference sequence). The CDR3 bases are TGTGCCAGCAGCAAACAGTCTGATAGCAATCAGCCCCAGCATTTT. This gives the protein CASSKQSDSNQPQHF.

The genes are TRBV5-4 and TRBJ1-2; TRBD1 matches 9 bases. The V gene's germline CDR1 is SGHNT and CDR2 YYREEE (reference sequence). The CDR3 length is 14 residues. J was trimmed by 4 bases and V by 0 bases; bases with no gene match: 1. In DNA form, the CDR3 reads TGTGCCAGCAGCTTGGAGGGACAGGGCTATGGCTACACCTTC. Protein sequence: CASSLEGQGYGYTF. Full variable domain (rest looked up from reference TRBV5-4 and TRBJ1-2): ETGVTQSPTHLIKTRGQQVTLRCSSQSGHNTVSWYQQALGQGPQFIFQYYREEENGRGNFPPRFSGLQFPNYSSELNVNALELDDSALYLCASSLEGQGYGYTFGSGTRLTVV.

In this sample, this clone turned up a few times. This chain links TRBV7-9 with TRBJ2-7; 10 nucleotides align to TRBD2. J lost 3 bases, V lost 5 bases, and 4 bases had no gene match. Germline CDR1 SEHNR, CDR2 FQNEAQ (reference sequence). CDR3 size: 14 residues. CDR3 loop: CASSRTSGVYEQYF. CDR3 DNA sequence: TGTGCCAGCAGCCGAACTAGCGGGGTCTACGAGCAGTACTTC. The whole variable domain, filled in from reference TRBV7-9 and TRBJ2-7, reads DTGVSQNPRHKITKRGQNVTFRCDPISEHNRLYWYRQTLGQGPEFLTYFQNEAQLEKSRLLSDRFSAERPKGSFSTLEIQRTEQGDSAMYLCASSRTSGVYEQYFGPGTRLTVT.

The gene calls are TRBV6-1 and TRBJ1-4, with D possibly being TRBD1 (6 bases). V was cut by 1 base and J by 8 bases, with 17 bases left in between. Per germline, CDR1 MNHNS and CDR2 SASEGT. This CDR3 is 16 amino acids long. CDR3 sequence reads: CASSEGLQGFREKLFF. The CDR3 nucleotides read TGTGCCAGCAGTGAAGGACTACAGGGTTTTAGGGAAAAACTGTTTTTT.

The V call is TRBV3-1 (or the pseudogene TRBV3-2), the J call TRBJ1-4; no clear D. V was shortened by 4 bases and J by 4 bases, with 16 bases between the two germline ends. This CDR3 has 16 residues. CDR1 and CDR2 from the germline V gene are LGHDT and YNNKEL (reference sequence). The CDR3 nucleotides read TGTGCCAGCAGCCCGTTACCTATTTTCCGTAATGAAAAACTGTTTTTT. The encoded protein is CASSPLPIFRNEKLFF.

The V call is TRBV19, the J call TRBJ1-5; 8 bases line up with TRBD1. CDR3 length: 16 residues. Losses at the gene ends were 1 base for V and 7 bases for J; bases not matched to a gene: 9. CDR1 is LNHDA, CDR2 SQIVND, per germline (reference sequence). The CDR3 reads CASSIGGQVFGQPQHF. The CDR3 DNA follows: TGTGCCAGTAGTATAGGGGGACAGGTTTTTGGCCAGCCCCAGCATTTT.

The chain carries TRBV20-1 and TRBJ1-1; unclear D gene. CDR1 is DFQATT and CDR2 is SNEGSKA in the germline V gene (reference sequence). The germline V and J ends were trimmed by 3 bases and 7 bases, with 9 bases remaining between them. CDR3 size: 11 residues. The CDR3 spells CSASDGVEAFF. CDR3 sequence (DNA): TGCAGTGCTAGCGATGGGGTTGAAGCTTTCTTT.

A single count supports this clone. The CDR3 DNA reads as TGTGCCAGCAGCCAAGGACATCTTTACAATGAGCAGTTCTTC. Its translation: CASSQGHLYNEQFF. The chain is built from TRBV3-1 (or the pseudogene TRBV3-2) and TRBJ2-1; D is uncertain. Germline V CDR1 and CDR2: LGHDT, YNNKEL (reference sequence). This CDR3 comprises 14 residues. Trimming removed 1 base from V and 4 bases from J, with 8 bases in between.

The V and J genes are TRBV28 and TRBJ2-1, with 8 bases matching TRBD2. The CDR3 length is 15 residues. The V gene end was trimmed by 1 base and the J gene end by 4 bases; junction bases not matched to a gene: 3. Germline V gene data show CDR1 as MDHEN and CDR2 as SYDVKM. The CDR3 region is CASSLLLAVYNEQFF. The DNA of the CDR3 is TGTGCCAGCAGTTTATTACTAGCGGTTTACAATGAGCAGTTCTTC.

The chain couples TRBV3-1 (or the pseudogene TRBV3-2) to TRBJ1-5; D is unresolved. The CDR3 runs to 15 residues. Trimming removed 5 bases from V and 0 bases from J, with 11 bases in between. CDR1 is LGHDT, CDR2 YNNKEL, per germline (reference sequence). CDR3 nucleotide sequence: TGTGCCAGCAGCTCGGGGAGGGCTAGCAATCAGCCCCAGCATTTT. It specifies CASSSGRASNQPQHF.

The rearrangement links TRBV11-2 to TRBJ2-5; 13 nucleotides match TRBD2. V lost 4 bases, J lost 4 bases, and 6 bases stayed unmatched. The CDR3 has 16 residues. Germline V gene data show CDR1 as SGHAT and CDR2 as FQNNGV. In nucleotides, the CDR3 is TGTGCCAGCAGCTCACTAGCGGGGGGGTCAGGAGAGACCCAGTACTTC. Protein product: CASSSLAGGSGETQYF.

The J gene is TRBJ2-5, the V gene TRBV7-9; D ambiguous. The CDR3 consists of 15 residues. Germline values: CDR1 SEHNR, CDR2 FQNEAQ (reference sequence). V lost 0 bases to trimming and J lost 4 bases, with 12 bases between them. CDR3 loop: CASSLAAQLGETQYF. In DNA, the CDR3 is TGTGCCAGCAGCTTAGCAGCTCAGTTGGGAGAGACCCAGTACTTC.

The sample holds a few counts of this clone. The rearrangement links TRBV7-9 to TRBJ1-1; D remains ambiguous. Trimming cost V 3 bases and J 1 base, with 6 bases left between them. CDR3 length: 13 residues. Germline-derived CDR1 and CDR2 are SEHNR and FQNEAQ (reference sequence). CDR3 DNA sequence: TGTGCCAGCAGCTTGTACAGGAACACTGAAGCTTTCTTT. It translates to CASSLYRNTEAFF.

The rearrangement links TRBV7-3 to TRBJ1-1; no definite D call. This CDR3 has 13 amino acids. V was shortened by 5 bases and J by 0 bases, with 7 bases between the two germline ends. The germline V gene has CDR1 SGHTA and CDR2 FQGTGA. The CDR3 is CASSTFVNTEAFF. The CDR3, as DNA: TGTGCCAGCAGCACCTTCGTGAACACTGAAGCTTTCTTT.

This rearrangement joins TRBV12-3 or TRBV12-4 to TRBJ1-6; D possibly corresponds to TRBD1 (5 bases). The ends were cut back, 6 bases at V and 9 bases at J, with 12 bases in the middle. The CDR3 is 13 residues long. The CDR3 coding sequence is TGTGCCAGCAGCAGGGATTTTGGTTCACCCCTCCACTTT. It codes for CASSRDFGSPLHF.